This T cell receptor (beta chain) was observed in a study of blood T cell repertoires in COVID-19. Sequencing used immunoSEQ multiplex PCR; TCRdb keeps in-frame clones, though not all of them. The data hold about 200,000 clones, with approximately 86% observed a single time. The CDR3 is made up of 14 amino acids. The germline CDR1 and CDR2 sequences are SEHNR and FQNEAQ (reference sequence). Between the trimmed V and J ends, which lost 9 bases and 0 bases, there was a span of 12 bases. The rearrangement joins TRBV7-9 to TRBJ2-1; D uncertain. This clonotype was sampled from a man aged 60 to 69 with COVID-19, enrolled during active disease. Sequencing was done on a sample of peripheral blood. The CDR3 DNA reads TGTGCCAGTTTGAGGTCGATCTCCTACAATGAGCAGTTCTTC. Translation: CASLRSISYNEQFF.